These 18 T cell receptor beta chains were sequenced from one sample in a study of HIV-infected children after antiretroviral therapy interruption. The TCR library was built from RNA with a 3' RACE protocol and unique molecular identifiers. TCRdb fed the 3' RACE reads into MiXCR, producing one record per CDR3 protein. The repertoire includes about 15,000 distinct CDR3 sequences, about 3.4% of them detected once, and over 4.5% sits in the top ten. Documented treatment: PENTA 11 planned treatment interruption arm or continuous ART arm. This sample comprised CD45RA+ CD4+ T cells from PBMCs, obtained from a donor given antiretroviral therapy, either interrupted or continuous. As for subset: naive CD4+ CD45RA+ CD45RO- T cells. These receptors were obtained from a child aged 2-17 years with HIV.

The sample holds many counts of this clonotype. Germline is not matched at one junction end, which may reflect a read error. The chain combines TRBV6-6 with TRBJ2-3; D is uncertain. CDR3 length: 11 residues. Germline-derived CDR1 and CDR2 are MNHNY and SVGAGI (reference sequence). As DNA, the CDR3 is TGTGCCAGCAGTGATGCAGAAACGCTGTATTTT. Its translation: CASSDAETLYF.

A few counts support this clonotype. The chain carries TRBV2 and TRBJ2-7; D is unclear. The V and J ends lost 6 bases and 1 base respectively, with 7 bases between them. Per germline, CDR1 SNHLY and CDR2 FYNNEI. This CDR3 spans 12 amino acids. The CDR3 region has the DNA TGTGCCAGCAGGGCCGGATCCTACGAGCAGTACTTC. Residues: CASRAGSYEQYF.

This clonotype was counted many times. The rearrangement joins TRBV6-5 to TRBJ2-7, with a weak D call TRBD2 (5 bases). The V end lost 7 bases, the J end lost 2 bases, and 15 bases lay between the germline ends. This CDR3 region has 14 residues. Germline-derived CDR1 and CDR2 are MNHEY and SVGAGI. The CDR3 nucleotides read TGTGCCAGCAATAGAAGGACGGAGGCCTACGAGCAGTACTTC. Encoded protein: CASNRRTEAYEQYF.

Ten or more counts support this clonotype. This rearrangement joins TRBV12-3 or TRBV12-4 to TRBJ2-1, with 11 bases identical to TRBD2. CDR3 length: 14 amino acids. The V and J ends lost 6 bases and 7 bases, in that order; junction bases with no gene match: 5. Here the CDR3 DNA reads TGTGCCAGCAGGAAGACTAGCGGGGTAAATGAGCAGTTCTTC. Residues: CASRKTSGVNEQFF.

Ten or more counts support this clonotype. This rearrangement joins TRBV20-1 to TRBJ2-1, with TRBD1 matching 9 bases. V trimming: 5 bases; J trimming: 4 bases; junction bases outside the gene matches: 3. The CDR3 contains 13 residues. Per germline, CDR1 DFQATT and CDR2 SNEGSKA (reference sequence). The chain's CDR3 is CSALGQGYNEQFF. The CDR3 nucleotides are TGCAGTGCTTTGGGACAGGGTTACAATGAGCAGTTCTTC.

At least ten counts were recorded for this clonotype. This chain joins TRBV12-3 or TRBV12-4 and TRBJ2-4, with D uncertain. CDR3 length: 12 residues. The ends were cut back, 3 bases at V and 8 bases at J, with 8 bases in the middle. The CDR3 spells CASSFGLDIQYF. The CDR3 DNA sequence: TGTGCCAGCAGTTTCGGGCTGGACATTCAGTACTTC.

This clonotype was recorded at least ten times. The CDR3 spells CASSPRLQGYEQYF. The CDR3 nucleotides read TGTGCCAGCAGCCCTAGGTTACAGGGCTACGAGCAGTACTTC. The chain recombines TRBV11-3 with TRBJ2-7; maybe TRBD1 (6 bases). Per the germline V gene, CDR1 is SGHNT and CDR2 is YENEEA. This CDR3 comprises 14 residues. V lost 5 bases and J lost 3, with 14 bases in between.

This clonotype was counted at least ten times. CDR3 region: CASSIGGGTEAFF. Here the CDR3 DNA reads TGTGCCAGCAGCATTGGGGGGGGAACTGAAGCTTTCTTT. The V call is TRBV7-9, the J call TRBJ1-1; tentative D call: TRBD1 (5 bases). This CDR3 is built from 13 residues. Trimming took 5 bases from V and 5 from J, leaving 12 bases between them. CDR1 SEHNR and CDR2 FQNEAQ come from the germline V gene (reference sequence).

This clonotype came up many times. The rearrangement links TRBV20-1 to TRBJ2-2; possibly TRBD1 for D (6 bases). The length of the CDR3 is 14 residues. Germline CDR1 DFQATT, CDR2 SNEGSKA (reference sequence). V dropped 6 bases and J dropped 1 base, with 12 bases sitting between them. Here the CDR3 reads CSATDRWNTGELFF. The CDR3 nucleotides are TGCAGTGCCACCGACAGGTGGAACACCGGGGAGCTGTTTTTT.

This clonotype was counted at least ten times. The chain couples TRBV4-2 to TRBJ1-2; TRBD1 might be the D (6 bases). V dropped 1 base and J dropped 1 base, with 10 bases sitting between them. The length of the CDR3 is 15 residues. Per the germline V gene, CDR1 is LGHNA and CDR2 is YNFKEQ. The CDR3 reads CASSQVGGSNYGYTF. CDR3 DNA: TGTGCCAGCAGCCAAGTTGGGGGCAGTAACTATGGCTACACCTTC.

This clonotype was counted ten times or more. Mismatch with germline at one junction end may stem from a read error. The rearrangement links TRBV30 to TRBJ1-6; D not resolved. The germline V gene has CDR1 GTSNPN and CDR2 SVGIG (reference sequence). The CDR3 is made up of 14 amino acids. DNA for the CDR3: TGTGCCTGGAGCCGTAATTCCTATAATTCGCCCCTCTACTTT. It is translated as CAWSRNSYNSPLYF.

In its sample, this clonotype was seen many times. The V gene is TRBV12-3 or TRBV12-4, the J gene TRBJ1-5, with unresolved D. The CDR3 extends over 12 amino acids. Trimming took 2 bases from V and 5 from J, leaving 4 bases between them. Here the CDR3 DNA reads TGTGCCAGCAGTTTATTGGATCAGCCCCAGCATTTT. It yields the protein CASSLLDQPQHF.

This clonotype has ten or more counts. The CDR3 bases are TGCGCCAGCAGCTTGGACAGGCCCTATAATTCACCCCTCCACTTT. Translation gives CASSLDRPYNSPLHF. The chain uses TRBV5-1 and TRBJ1-6, with D perhaps TRBD1 (5 bases). CDR1 is SGHRS, CDR2 YFSETQ, per germline. With 0 bases removed from V and 2 bases from J, the gap between germline ends came to 6 bases. This CDR3 comprises 15 residues. The full variable domain, rest sourced from reference TRBV5-1 and TRBJ1-6, is KAGVTQTPRYLIKTRGQQVTLSCSPISGHRSVSWYQQTPGQGLQFLFEYFSETQRNKGNFPGRFSGRQFSNSRSEMNVSTLELGDSALYLCASSLDRPYNSPLHFGNGTRLTVT.

This clonotype has ten or more counts. This sequence joins TRBV19 and TRBJ2-3; D is uncertain. The germline V and J ends were trimmed by 3 bases and 2 bases, with 12 bases remaining between them. CDR3 length: 15 amino acids. Germline CDR1 and CDR2: LNHDA and SQIVND (reference sequence). CDR3: CASSIPAGDTDTQYF. Written as DNA, the CDR3 is TGTGCCAGTAGTATTCCGGCAGGTGACACAGATACGCAGTATTTT. Using reference TRBV19 and TRBJ2-3 for the parts outside the CDR3, the full variable domain is DGGITQSPKYLFRKEGQNVTLSCEQNLNHDAMYWYRQDPGQGLRLIYYSQIVNDFQKGDIAEGYSVSREKKESFPLTVTSAQKNPTAFYLCASSIPAGDTDTQYFGPGTRLTVL.

This clonotype is labeled medium-sized. The genes are TRBV11-2 and TRBJ1-1; TRBD1 matches 7 bases. After removal of 5 bases from V and 10 bases from J, the junction contained 13 bases not matched to a gene. The germline V gene has CDR1 SGHAT and CDR2 FQNNGV. The CDR3 sequence is 14 residues long. CDR3 amino acids: CASSPRDSDFRAFF. The DNA of the CDR3 is TGTGCCAGCAGCCCCCGGGACAGCGATTTTCGAGCTTTCTTT.

The rearrangement joins TRBV5-1 to TRBJ2-5; D may be TRBD1 (5 bases). Trimming pared 1 base from V and 3 bases from J, leaving 16 bases between. The length of the CDR3 is 16 residues. Germline CDR1 SGHRS, CDR2 YFSETQ. The chain's CDR3 is CASSLSRGGREETQYF. The CDR3 nucleotides are TGCGCCAGCAGCTTGAGTAGGGGTGGACGGGAAGAGACCCAGTACTTC. Looking up the rest from reference TRBV5-1 and TRBJ2-5 gives the full variable domain: KAGVTQTPRYLIKTRGQQVTLSCSPISGHRSVSWYQQTPGQGLQFLFEYFSETQRNKGNFPGRFSGRQFSNSRSEMNVSTLELGDSALYLCASSLSRGGREETQYFGPGTRLLVL.

This clonotype was seen many times. The rearrangement uses TRBV30 and TRBJ2-1; 9 bases agree with TRBD2. The CDR3 is 13 residues long. The ends lost 0 bases at V and 16 bases at J; junction bases unmatched: 10. Germline values: CDR1 GTSNPN, CDR2 SVGIG (reference sequence). For the CDR3, the DNA is TGTGCCTGGAGTGTACTCGCGGGGGGGCAGGGATTCTTC. It translates to CAWSVLAGGQGFF.

The table lists this clonotype with many counts. V gene TRBV19 combines with J gene TRBJ2-7; D gene uncertain. Trimming took off 6 bases at V and 5 bases at J, with 11 bases between the two ends. There are 12 residues in the CDR3. In germline, CDR1 is LNHDA, CDR2 SQIVND (reference sequence). CDR3 loop: CASSVEGHEQYF. The CDR3 DNA sequence: TGTGCCAGTAGCGTCGAAGGCCACGAGCAGTACTTC. Based on the CDR3 plus reference TRBV19 and TRBJ2-7, the full variable domain is DGGITQSPKYLFRKEGQNVTLSCEQNLNHDAMYWYRQDPGQGLRLIYYSQIVNDFQKGDIAEGYSVSREKKESFPLTVTSAQKNPTAFYLCASSVEGHEQYFGPGTRLTVT.